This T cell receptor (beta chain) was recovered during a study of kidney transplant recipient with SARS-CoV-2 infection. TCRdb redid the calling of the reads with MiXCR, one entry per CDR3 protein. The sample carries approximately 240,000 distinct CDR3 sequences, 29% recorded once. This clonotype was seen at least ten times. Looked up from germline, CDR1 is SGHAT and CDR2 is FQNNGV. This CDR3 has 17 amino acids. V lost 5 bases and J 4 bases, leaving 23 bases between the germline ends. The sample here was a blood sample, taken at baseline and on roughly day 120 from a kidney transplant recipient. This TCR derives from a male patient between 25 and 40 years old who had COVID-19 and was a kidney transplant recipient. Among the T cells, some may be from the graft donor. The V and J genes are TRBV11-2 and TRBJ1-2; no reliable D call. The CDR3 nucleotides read TGTGCCAGCAGCGGATGGATAACAAGCAGAAAGACCTATGGCTACACCTTC. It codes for CASSGWITSRKTYGYTF.